The 2 T cell receptor beta chains given below trace back to one sample, sequenced in a study of blood T cells in healthy people across ages. For the second PCR, which ran for about 6 to 12 cycles, a sample-barcoded 5' primer and a J-beta primer mix were used. TCRdb re-derived calls from the 5' RACE reads in MiXCR, one entry per CDR3 protein. The sample includes over 1.5 million distinct CDR3 sequences, roughly 50% of them seen just once. Sequences were obtained from blood. Receptors originate from a woman aged 40-49 years in good health.

Only a few counts were recorded for this clonotype. This chain joins TRBV20-1 and TRBJ2-7; D call uncertain. Germline V CDR1 and CDR2: DFQATT, SNEGSKA (reference sequence). The CDR3 is 13 amino acids. V lost 2 bases to trimming and J lost 7 bases, with 15 bases between them. The CDR3 DNA reads as TGCAGTGCTAGAAGAGAAGGGTTAGGAGAGCAGTACTTC. Protein product: CSARREGLGEQYF.

This clonotype was counted a few times. The chain joins TRBV12-3 or TRBV12-4 to TRBJ2-4, with TRBD1 matching over 7 bases. J lost 8 bases, V lost 6 bases, and 13 bases had no gene match. This CDR3 has 15 amino acids. CDR3 sequence reads: CASSSARGLEDIQYF. Written as DNA, the CDR3 is TGTGCCAGCAGCTCCGCCAGGGGGTTGGAAGACATTCAGTACTTC.